The 3 T cell receptor beta chains listed next were all sequenced from one sample in a study of blood T cell repertoires in COVID-19. Sequenced by immunoSEQ multiplex PCR; TCRdb stores in-frame clones only, minus some. The data contain hundreds of thousands of clones, roughly 90% of them seen just once; the ten biggest clones take up about 7%. Sequencing input: peripheral blood. Source of these receptors: a woman aged 70 to 79 with COVID-19, enrolled during active disease.

This rearrangement joins TRBV2 to TRBJ1-1; D is possibly TRBD1 (6 bases). V was trimmed by 8 bases and J by 7 bases, leaving 14 bases between them. The germline gives CDR1 SNHLY, CDR2 FYNNEI. The CDR3 is made up of 12 amino acids. This CDR3 is CASEGVRGEAFF. DNA of the CDR3: TGTGCCAGCGAGGGGGTCAGGGGTGAAGCTTTCTTT.

The chain links TRBV4-2 to TRBJ2-5, with 8 positions matching TRBD2. V was clipped by 0 bases and J by 5 bases; unmatched bases: 8. Germline lookup yields CDR1 LGHNA and CDR2 YNFKEQ. The CDR3 sequence is 16 residues long. CDR3 sequence: CASSQDLSGGRETQYF. CDR3 DNA sequence: TGTGCCAGCAGCCAAGATTTGTCGGGAGGGAGGGAGACCCAGTACTTC.

This clone was detected only once. The chain combines TRBV5-6 with TRBJ2-2; D possibly corresponds to TRBD1 (6 bases). The V gene lost 3 bases and the J gene lost 2 bases, with 11 bases spanning the gap. The CDR3 is made up of 15 amino acids. CDR1 is SGHDT and CDR2 is YYEEEE in the germline V gene. CDR3 coding DNA: TGTGCCAGCAGCTCGTTCAGGGGAAACACCGGGGAGCTGTTTTTT. It specifies CASSSFRGNTGELFF.